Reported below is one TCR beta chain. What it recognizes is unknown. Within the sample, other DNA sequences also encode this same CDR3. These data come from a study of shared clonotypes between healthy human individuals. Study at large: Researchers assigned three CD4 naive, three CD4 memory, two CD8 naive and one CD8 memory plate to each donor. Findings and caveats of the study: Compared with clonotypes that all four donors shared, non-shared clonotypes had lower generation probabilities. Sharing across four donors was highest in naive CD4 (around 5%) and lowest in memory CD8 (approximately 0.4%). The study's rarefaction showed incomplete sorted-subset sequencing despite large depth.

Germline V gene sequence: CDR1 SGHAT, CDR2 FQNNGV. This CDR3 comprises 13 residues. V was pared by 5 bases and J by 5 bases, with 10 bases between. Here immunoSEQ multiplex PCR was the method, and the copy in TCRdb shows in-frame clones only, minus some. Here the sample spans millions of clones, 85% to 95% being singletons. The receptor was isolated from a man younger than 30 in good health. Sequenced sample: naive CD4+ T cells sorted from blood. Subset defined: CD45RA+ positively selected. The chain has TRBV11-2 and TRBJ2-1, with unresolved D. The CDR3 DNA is TGTGCCAGCAGCCCCCGGCCCGACAATGAGCAGTTCTTC. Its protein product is CASSPRPDNEQFF.